This T cell receptor beta chain was recorded in a study of T-cell reconstitution after alpha-beta-depleted transplantation in children. Preparation of the TCRbeta library used unique molecular identifiers. TCRdb called the PCR reads again in MiXCR, with one record for every CDR3 protein. The sample gives about 230,000 distinct CDR3 sequences, approximately 9.7% of which show up once; approximately 4.7% is in the top ten. In its sample, this clonotype was seen once. The material was PBMCs from the stem cell graft donor, obtained from the stem cell graft. This clonotype was obtained from a human donor who donated a stem cell graft to a child with SCID.

The CDR3: CASSWGGFSFNEQFF. The CDR3 bases are TGTGCCAGCAGCTGGGGGGGGTTCTCCTTCAACGAGCAGTTCTTC. This chain connects TRBV5-6 to TRBJ2-1; TRBD2 matches at 7 bases. Germline V lookup: CDR1 SGHDT, CDR2 YYEEEE. The J segment lost 10 bases and the V segment lost 3 bases, leaving 13 bases of the junction unmatched. The CDR3 is 15 amino acids. The whole variable domain, remainder taken from reference TRBV5-6 and TRBJ2-1, is DAGVTQSPTHLIKTRGQQVTLRCSPKSGHDTVSWYQQALGQGPQFIFQYYEEEERQRGNFPDRFSGHQFPNYSSELNVNALLLGDSALYLCASSWGGFSFNEQFFGPGTRLTVL.